The sequence of this T cell receptor beta chain was determined in a study of molecular identifiers for immune sequencing clone quantification. Whole-study findings and limits: The study reportedly detected spiked Jurkat TCR RNA from one cell among approximately 1 million naive cells.

This clonotype was detected many times. Its antigen is not identified. Previously reported methods and listed TCR primers produced the bulk TCR libraries. TCRdb re-called the PCR reads through MiXCR, storing one row per CDR3 protein. The data contain over 600,000 distinct CDR3 sequences, just under 20% of them singletons. The CDR3 totals 18 residues. The J segment lost 1 base and the V segment lost 0 bases, leaving 9 bases of the junction unmatched. Germline values: CDR1 SGHKS, CDR2 YYEKEE (reference sequence). The sample was naive CD8+ T cells from blood, with Jurkat cell RNA spiked in. Stated subset: FACS-sorted CD8+CD4-CCR7+CD45RA+ naive T cells. J is TRBJ2-3 and V is TRBV5-5; the match to TRBD2 covers 9 bases. The clonotype comes from a human donor in good health. Some libraries in this study had Jurkat cell RNA spiked in. In nucleotides, the CDR3 is TGTGCCAGCAGCTTGGCTTTCGTTAGCGGGAGAGGCACAGATACGCAGTATTTT. It codes for CASSLAFVSGRGTDTQYF.